These 6 T cell receptor beta chains were sequenced from one sample in a study of T-cell memory formation after mild COVID-19. TCRdb reanalysed the 5' RACE reads using MiXCR and keeps one entry per CDR3 protein. The table has approximately 88,000 distinct CDR3 sequences, more than 20% seen once. The source material was PBMCs or a T cell subset sorted from them (not recorded which). The receptors come from a man younger than 35 who had mild COVID-19 (a few samples of this study predate the infection). Cell type and time point are not known.

This sequence joins TRBV28 and TRBJ2-3; 8 bases match TRBD2. With V trimmed by 7 bases and J by 2 bases, 2 bases remained unmatched. Germline loops: CDR1 MDHEN, CDR2 SYDVKM. This CDR3 contains 13 residues. DNA of the CDR3: TGTGCCAGCACGGGACTAGACACAGATACGCAGTATTTT. Residues: CASTGLDTDTQYF. Looking up the rest from reference TRBV28 and TRBJ2-3 gives the full variable domain: DVKVTQSSRYLVKRTGEKVFLECVQDMDHENMFWYRQDPGLGLRLIYFSYDVKMKEKGDIPEGYSVSREKKERFSLILESASTNQTSMYLCASTGLDTDTQYFGPGTRLTVL.

The V call is TRBV6-2 or TRBV6-3, the J call TRBJ1-1, with TRBD1 identical over 7 bases. Germline V gene sequence: CDR1 MNHEY, CDR2 SVGEGT. The CDR3 runs to 14 residues. V gave up 5 bases and J gave up 2 bases; unmatched junction bases: 5. This CDR3 is CASSVTGINTEAFF. The DNA of the CDR3 is TGTGCCAGCAGTGTGACAGGGATCAACACTGAAGCTTTCTTT.

The V gene is TRBV7-3, the J gene TRBJ1-2, with unresolved D. CDR3 length: 13 amino acids. Germline loops: CDR1 SGHTA, CDR2 FQGTGA. Trimming pared 5 bases from V and 7 bases from J, leaving 14 bases between. DNA of the CDR3: TGTGCCAGCAGCCTACCCCCCGCGGGTGGCTACACCTTC. Translated, it gives CASSLPPAGGYTF.

The genes are TRBV6-2 or TRBV6-3 and TRBJ2-7; D not resolved. V was pared by 2 bases and J by 4 bases, with 9 bases between. From germline, CDR1 is MNHEY and CDR2 SVGEGT. There are 13 residues in the CDR3. CDR3 DNA: TGTGCCAGCAGTTACGGGTCTGGGTACGAGCAGTACTTC. Translating gives CASSYGSGYEQYF.

This clonotype was counted between two and nine times. V and J are TRBV29-1 and TRBJ1-4; tentative D call: TRBD1 (5 bases). Looked up from germline, CDR1 is SQVTM and CDR2 is ANQGSEA. This CDR3 is built from 12 residues. With 7 bases removed from V and 6 bases from J, the gap between germline ends came to 12 bases. The CDR3 nucleotides are TGCAGCGGCCGGGACGGAGATGAAAAACTGTTTTTT. Translation gives CSGRDGDEKLFF.

Only a few counts were recorded for this clonotype. The rearrangement uses TRBV6-5 and TRBJ2-1; D call uncertain. With 5 bases removed from V and 6 bases from J, the gap between germline ends came to 8 bases. The CDR3 extends over 12 amino acids. Germline V gene data show CDR1 as MNHEY and CDR2 as SVGAGI. The CDR3 sequence is CASSDPGNEQFF. CDR3 bases: TGTGCCAGCAGTGACCCCGGCAATGAGCAGTTCTTC.